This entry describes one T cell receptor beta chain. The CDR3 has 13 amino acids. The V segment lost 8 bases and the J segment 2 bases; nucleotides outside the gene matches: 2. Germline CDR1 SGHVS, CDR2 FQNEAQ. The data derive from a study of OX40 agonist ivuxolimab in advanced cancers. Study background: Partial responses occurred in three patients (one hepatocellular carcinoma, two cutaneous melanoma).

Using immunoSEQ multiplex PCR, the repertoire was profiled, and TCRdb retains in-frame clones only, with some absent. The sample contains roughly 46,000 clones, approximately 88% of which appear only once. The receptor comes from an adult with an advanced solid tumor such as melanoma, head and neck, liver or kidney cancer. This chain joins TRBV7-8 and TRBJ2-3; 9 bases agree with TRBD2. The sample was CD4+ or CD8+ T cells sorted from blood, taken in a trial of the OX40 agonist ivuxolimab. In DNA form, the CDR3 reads TGTGCCAGCCGACTAGCGGACACAGATACGCAGTATTTT. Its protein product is CASRLADTDTQYF.